These T cell receptor beta chains were read from a single sample in a study of blood T cell repertoires in COVID-19. Sequenced by immunoSEQ multiplex PCR; TCRdb stores in-frame clones only, minus some. The data show tens of thousands of clones, around 79% seen once. Sequenced: peripheral blood. These receptors were taken from a human donor in a cohort sampled during active COVID-19. Each CDR3 is given with its conserved first and last residue. The order of the fields is V gene, J gene, D gene, CDR3 protein. The D gene is left open where the match is weak.

TRBV30	TRBJ1-6	-	CAWSLGSSPLHF
TRBV9	TRBJ1-3	TRBD1	CASRPTGGSGPGNTIYF
TRBV5-1	TRBJ2-7	TRBD2	CASSLEGRAVYEQYF
TRBV2	TRBJ1-4	-	CASSGVGAGATNEKLFF
TRBV4-2	TRBJ2-3	TRBD2	CASSQLGLAQYF
TRBV29-1	TRBJ2-7	TRBD2	CSVVAGGLTFYEQYF
TRBV5-8	TRBJ1-3	TRBD1	CASSQGVWVSGNTIYF
TRBV19	TRBJ1-2	-	CASRNLGTTNYGYTF
TRBV2	TRBJ2-5	-	CASSGEETQYF
TRBV28	TRBJ1-1	-	CASSLLGRDPEAFF
TRBV29-1	TRBJ2-3	-	CSVDRPQGTDTQYF
TRBV19	TRBJ1-1	TRBD1	CASSMGQGSEAFF
TRBV6-6	TRBJ1-1	-	CASSQRNTEAFF
TRBV6-4	TRBJ2-5	-	CASSFPVGGQETQYF
TRBV5-5	TRBJ2-3	TRBD1	CASSLEGTGFFRTDTQYF